The sequence of this T cell receptor beta chain was determined in a study of tissue T cells after allogeneic stem cell transplantation. The study, taken as a whole, reports: TCR repertoires tracked anatomic similarity, regardless of disease or transplant status. Which tissue TCRs were alloreactive or antigen-specific was not determined. Some clones might be persisting host cells.

The time point: mouse harvest day 14 after allogeneic transplant. Mouse grafts combined 10^7 T-cell-depleted bone marrow cells with 10^6 splenic CD5+ T cells. Mice had MHC-mismatched B6 into BALB/c GVHD, sampled day 7 or 14. CDR3 sequences, V/J genes, frequencies and template counts came from survey-depth TCRbeta sequencing. TCRdb's copy holds only in-frame clones and misses some; the assay was immunoSEQ multiplex PCR. This table has more than 6,500 clones, over 30% appearing once. CDR1 and CDR2 (germline): KGHTA, FQNQQP. CDR3 length: 13 residues. Remarks on this clone: Antigen: not known. The genes and germline here are from mouse. The read halts 1 residue ahead of the CDR3 end, with the missing end drawn from the germline J gene.

Sequencing was done on a sample of skin. This TCR came from a female BALB/c mouse given C57BL/6 T cells with graft-versus-host disease after an allogeneic hematopoietic cell transplant. The chain uses TRBV23 and TRBJ2-7; the DNA was not compared with TRBD2, the D call given in the table. The sequenced CDR3 bases are TGCTCCAGCAGTCAATCGGGGGGGGCTGAACAGTAC. It codes for CSSSQSGGAEQY. The whole CDR3 protein is CSSSQSGGAEQYF.